The 9 T cell receptor beta chains reported below all come from one sample, sequenced in a study of OX40 agonist ivuxolimab in advanced cancers. TCRdb keeps only in-frame clones here, not all; method: immunoSEQ multiplex PCR. The sample has about 73,000 clones; 75% to 95% are singletons. The input for sequencing was CD4+ or CD8+ T cells sorted from blood, taken in a trial of the OX40 agonist ivuxolimab. These receptors originate from an adult with an advanced solid tumor such as melanoma, head and neck, liver or kidney cancer.

The chain carries TRBV4-2 and TRBJ1-3; D is perhaps TRBD1 (5 bases). V was cut by 0 bases and J by 4 bases, with 16 bases left in between. Germline V gives CDR1 LGHNA, CDR2 YNFKEQ. The CDR3 is 17 amino acids. The CDR3 DNA follows: TGTGCCAGCAGCCAAGAGGGTAGGGGACCAACGGGAAACACCATATATTTT. This codes for CASSQEGRGPTGNTIYF.

The table lists this clone with a count of one. The gene calls are TRBV6-5 and TRBJ2-1; 13 bases match TRBD2. V lost 4 bases to trimming and J lost 7 bases; unmatched junction nucleotides: 4. The CDR3 has 15 residues. The germline gives CDR1 MNHEY, CDR2 SVGAGI. This CDR3 reads CASSSGTSGKNEQFF. The CDR3 DNA sequence: TGTGCCAGCAGTTCCGGGACTAGCGGGAAAAATGAGCAGTTCTTC.

This rearrangement joins TRBV7-2 to TRBJ1-2; 7 bases map to TRBD1. Per germline, CDR1 SGHTA and CDR2 FQGNSA. CDR3 length: 15 amino acids. With V trimmed by 2 bases and J by 3 bases, 6 bases remained unmatched. The DNA for the CDR3 is TGTGCCAGCAGCTTAATCTACGGGACAGACTATGGCTACACCTTC. Its protein product is CASSLIYGTDYGYTF.

Only one count was recorded for this clone. The chain combines TRBV19 with TRBJ2-2; perhaps TRBD2 as D (5 bases). Germline-derived CDR1 and CDR2 are LNHDA and SQIVND (reference sequence). Trimming shortened V by 7 bases and J by 5 bases, and 14 bases separated the two germline ends. The CDR3 totals 14 residues. The CDR3 here is CASMSGSRTGELFF. The CDR3 bases are TGTGCCAGTATGAGTGGGAGTCGTACCGGGGAGCTGTTTTTT.

Here the CDR3 reads CASSLGAATYEQYF. The CDR3 bases are TGTGCCAGCAGCTTAGGCGCGGCCACCTACGAGCAGTACTTC. This sequence joins TRBV7-8 and TRBJ2-7; the D is unclear. The CDR3 covers 14 residues. The V gene lost 1 base and the J gene lost 2 bases, with 9 bases spanning the gap. Germline V gene sequence: CDR1 SGHVS, CDR2 FQNEAQ.

The gene calls are TRBV14 and TRBJ1-6; 10 bases align to TRBD1. Germline assignment: CDR1 SGHDN and CDR2 FVKESK. The CDR3 runs 15 residues. J gave up 7 bases and V 1 base, and 1 base lay outside the gene matches. The CDR3 DNA reads TGTGCCAGCAGCCAAGGACAGGGGGCGAATTCACCCCTCCACTTT. This translates into CASSQGQGANSPLHF.

The gene calls are TRBV10-2 and TRBJ2-3; tentatively, D is TRBD2 (6 bases). This CDR3 is built from 12 residues. V gave up 4 bases and J gave up 4 bases, with 6 bases separating them. Germline CDR1 is WSHSY and CDR2 is SAAADI. The CDR3 bases are TGCGCCAGCAGTGGACTAGCAGATACGCAGTATTTT. This translates into CASSGLADTQYF.

This clone came up a few times. The genes are TRBV10-3 and TRBJ2-2; 7 nucleotides match TRBD1. Germline loops: CDR1 ENHRY, CDR2 SYGVKD. This CDR3 comprises 17 residues. With 3 bases clipped from V and 7 bases from J, the junction kept 14 bases outside the gene matches. CDR3 protein: CAISDSIRQGRGGELFF. CDR3 in DNA: TGTGCCATCAGTGATTCCATAAGACAGGGAAGGGGCGGGGAGCTGTTTTTT.

The V gene is TRBV19, the J gene TRBJ2-1; 9 bases line up with TRBD2. V shed 2 bases and J 9 bases; nucleotides not matched to a gene: 11. This CDR3 has 16 amino acids. CDR1 LNHDA and CDR2 SQIVND come from the germline V gene (reference sequence). The CDR3 here is CASSISAGGAKFEQFF. CDR3 coding DNA: TGTGCCAGTAGTATATCGGCGGGGGGGGCTAAGTTTGAGCAGTTCTTC. The full variable domain, rest sourced from reference TRBV19 and TRBJ2-1, is DGGITQSPKYLFRKEGQNVTLSCEQNLNHDAMYWYRQDPGQGLRLIYYSQIVNDFQKGDIAEGYSVSREKKESFPLTVTSAQKNPTAFYLCASSISAGGAKFEQFFGPGTRLTVL.